This T cell receptor beta chain was captured by sequencing in a study of shared clonotypes between healthy human individuals. Study context: Three plates each covered CD4 naive and memory; CD8 naive two, CD8 memory one. Whole-study results and caveats: What naive subsets generally showed was a larger estimated richness than memory subsets showed.

Only in-frame clones appear in the TCRdb table, and some are missing; sequencing was by immunoSEQ multiplex PCR. Among over a million clones listed, approximately 78% were seen once. V lost 0 bases and J 1 base, leaving 9 bases between the germline ends. CDR1 and CDR2 (germline): LGHNA, YSLEER. The CDR3 covers 15 residues. Investigators divided CD4+ cells into CD45RA+ naive and CD45RA-negative memory subsets. This clone was picked up a small number of times. Its specificity is not known. The TCR sequence derives from a man between 18 and 35 years old in good health. Some clones in this sample may be carry-over from other donors' samples. The sample taken for sequencing was memory CD4+ T cells from PBMCs. Sample subset: CD45RA-negative fraction. This chain links TRBV4-3 with TRBJ2-5, with D perhaps TRBD1 or TRBD2 (5 bases each). The CDR3 reads CASSQEFGAQETQYF. The DNA for the CDR3 is TGCGCCAGCAGCCAAGAATTCGGGGCCCAAGAGACCCAGTACTTC.